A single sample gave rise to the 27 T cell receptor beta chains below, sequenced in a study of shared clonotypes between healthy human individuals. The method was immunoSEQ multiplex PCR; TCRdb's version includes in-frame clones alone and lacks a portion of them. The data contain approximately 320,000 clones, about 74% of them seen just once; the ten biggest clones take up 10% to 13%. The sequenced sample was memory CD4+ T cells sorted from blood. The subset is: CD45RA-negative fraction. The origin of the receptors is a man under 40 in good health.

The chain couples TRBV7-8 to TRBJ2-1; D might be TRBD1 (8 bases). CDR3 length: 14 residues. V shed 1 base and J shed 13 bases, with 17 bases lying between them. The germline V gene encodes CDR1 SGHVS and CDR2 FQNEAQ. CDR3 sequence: CASSLVQGAGAQFF. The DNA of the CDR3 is TGTGCCAGCAGCTTAGTCCAGGGGGCGGGGGCCCAGTTCTTC. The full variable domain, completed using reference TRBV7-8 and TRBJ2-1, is GAGVSQSPRYKVAKRGQDVALRCDPISGHVSLFWYQQALGQGPEFLTYFQNEAQLDKSGLPSDRFFAERPEGSVSTLKIQRTQQEDSAVYLCASSLVQGAGAQFFGPGTRLTVL.

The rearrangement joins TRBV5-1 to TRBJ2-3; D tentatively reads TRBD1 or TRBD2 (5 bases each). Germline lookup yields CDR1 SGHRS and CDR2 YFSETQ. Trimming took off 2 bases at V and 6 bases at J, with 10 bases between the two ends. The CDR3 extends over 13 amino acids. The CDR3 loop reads CASSFSGTDTQYF. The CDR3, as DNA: TGCGCCAGCAGCTTCTCCGGGACGGATACGCAGTATTTT.

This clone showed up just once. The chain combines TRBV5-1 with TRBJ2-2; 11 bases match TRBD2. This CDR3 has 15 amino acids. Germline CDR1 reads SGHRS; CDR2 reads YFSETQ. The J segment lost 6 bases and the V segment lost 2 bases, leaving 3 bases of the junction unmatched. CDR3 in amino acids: CASSLGTSGAGELFF. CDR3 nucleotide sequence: TGCGCCAGCAGCTTAGGGACTAGCGGAGCCGGGGAGCTGTTTTTT. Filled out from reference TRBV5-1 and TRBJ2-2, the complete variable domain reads KAGVTQTPRYLIKTRGQQVTLSCSPISGHRSVSWYQQTPGQGLQFLFEYFSETQRNKGNFPGRFSGRQFSNSRSEMNVSTLELGDSALYLCASSLGTSGAGELFFGEGSRLTVL.

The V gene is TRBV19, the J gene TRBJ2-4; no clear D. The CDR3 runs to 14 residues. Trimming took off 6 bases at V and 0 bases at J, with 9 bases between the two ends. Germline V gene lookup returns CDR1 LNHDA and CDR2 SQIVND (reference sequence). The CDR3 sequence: CASSTKIAKNIQYF. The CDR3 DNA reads TGTGCCAGTAGCACAAAGATAGCCAAAAACATTCAGTACTTC.

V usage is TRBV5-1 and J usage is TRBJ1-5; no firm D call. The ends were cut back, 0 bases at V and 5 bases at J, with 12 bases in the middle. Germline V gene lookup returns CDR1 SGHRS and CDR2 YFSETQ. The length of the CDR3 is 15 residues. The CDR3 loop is CASSLDSPLDQPQHF. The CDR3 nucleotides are TGCGCCAGCAGCTTGGATTCGCCATTGGATCAGCCCCAGCATTTT. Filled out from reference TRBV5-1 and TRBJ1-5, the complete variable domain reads KAGVTQTPRYLIKTRGQQVTLSCSPISGHRSVSWYQQTPGQGLQFLFEYFSETQRNKGNFPGRFSGRQFSNSRSEMNVSTLELGDSALYLCASSLDSPLDQPQHFGDGTRLSIL.

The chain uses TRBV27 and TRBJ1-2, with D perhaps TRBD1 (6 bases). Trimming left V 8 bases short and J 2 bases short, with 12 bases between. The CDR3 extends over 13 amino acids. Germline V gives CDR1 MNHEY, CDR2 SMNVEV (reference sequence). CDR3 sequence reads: CASQYRANYGYTF. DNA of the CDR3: TGTGCCAGCCAGTACAGGGCGAACTATGGCTACACCTTC.

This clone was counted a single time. The CDR3 sequence is CASSDASPNQPQHF. CDR3 coding DNA: TGCGCCAGCAGTGATGCCAGCCCAAATCAGCCCCAGCATTTT. V and J are TRBV10-2 and TRBJ1-5; D ambiguous. Germline CDR1 and CDR2: WSHSY and SAAADI. V was clipped by 3 bases and J by 4 bases, with 10 bases between them. The CDR3 totals 14 residues.

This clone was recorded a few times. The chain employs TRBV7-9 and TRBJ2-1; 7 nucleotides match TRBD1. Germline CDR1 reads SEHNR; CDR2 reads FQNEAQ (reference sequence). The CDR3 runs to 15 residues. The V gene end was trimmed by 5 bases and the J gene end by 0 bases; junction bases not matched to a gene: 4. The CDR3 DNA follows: TGTGCCAGCAGCGCCGGACAGGCCTCCTACAATGAGCAGTTCTTC. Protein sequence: CASSAGQASYNEQFF.

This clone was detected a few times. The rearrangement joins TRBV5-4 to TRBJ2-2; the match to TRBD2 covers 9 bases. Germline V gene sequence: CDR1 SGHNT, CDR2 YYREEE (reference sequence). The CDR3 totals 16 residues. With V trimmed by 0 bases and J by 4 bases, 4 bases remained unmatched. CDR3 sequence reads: CASSLAAGGVTGELFF. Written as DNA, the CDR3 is TGTGCCAGCAGCTTGGCAGCGGGAGGTGTCACCGGGGAGCTGTTTTTT.

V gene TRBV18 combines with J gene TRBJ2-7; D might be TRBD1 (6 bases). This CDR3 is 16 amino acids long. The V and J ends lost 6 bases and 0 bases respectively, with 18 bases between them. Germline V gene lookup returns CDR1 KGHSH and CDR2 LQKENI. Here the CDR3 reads CASSHGAGASSYEQYF. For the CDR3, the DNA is TGTGCCAGCTCCCATGGGGCAGGGGCCAGCTCCTACGAGCAGTACTTC.

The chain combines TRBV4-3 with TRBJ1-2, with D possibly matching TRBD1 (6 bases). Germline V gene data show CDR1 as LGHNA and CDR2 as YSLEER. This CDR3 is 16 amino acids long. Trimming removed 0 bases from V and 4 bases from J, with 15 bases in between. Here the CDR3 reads CASSQDLGQSLYGYTF. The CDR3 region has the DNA TGCGCCAGCAGCCAAGATCTCGGACAGAGCCTCTATGGCTACACCTTC.

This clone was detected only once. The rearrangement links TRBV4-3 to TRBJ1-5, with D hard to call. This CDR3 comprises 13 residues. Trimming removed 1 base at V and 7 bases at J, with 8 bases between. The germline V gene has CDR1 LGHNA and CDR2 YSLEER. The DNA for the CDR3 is TGCGCCAGCAGCCAAGGTCCGCGCCAGCCCCAGCATTTT. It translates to CASSQGPRQPQHF.

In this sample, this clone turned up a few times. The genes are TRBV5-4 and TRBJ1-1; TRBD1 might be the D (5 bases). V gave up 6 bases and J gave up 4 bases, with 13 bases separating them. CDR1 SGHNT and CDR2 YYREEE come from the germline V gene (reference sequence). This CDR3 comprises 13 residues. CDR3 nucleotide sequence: TGTGCCAGCAAAGTAAGAGGGGTCACTGAAGCTTTCTTT. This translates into CASKVRGVTEAFF.

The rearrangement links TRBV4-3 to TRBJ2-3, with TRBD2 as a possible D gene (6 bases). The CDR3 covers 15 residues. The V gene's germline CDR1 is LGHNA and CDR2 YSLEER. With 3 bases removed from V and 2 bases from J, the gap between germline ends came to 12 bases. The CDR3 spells CASSQRLGDTDTQYF. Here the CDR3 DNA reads TGCGCCAGCAGCCAGAGACTAGGGGACACAGATACGCAGTATTTT.

CDR3 sequence (DNA): TGTGCCAGCAGCGCCAAGGGACAGGGGGGTTTGGAAAAACTGTTTTTT. It is translated as CASSAKGQGGLEKLFF. This sequence joins TRBV7-9 and TRBJ1-4; TRBD1 aligns across 11 bases. CDR3 length: 16 residues. J gave up 8 bases and V 5 bases, and 10 bases lay outside the gene matches. Germline V gene sequence: CDR1 SEHNR, CDR2 FQNEAQ (reference sequence). The full variable domain, completed using reference TRBV7-9 and TRBJ1-4, is DTGVSQNPRHKITKRGQNVTFRCDPISEHNRLYWYRQTLGQGPEFLTYFQNEAQLEKSRLLSDRFSAERPKGSFSTLEIQRTEQGDSAMYLCASSAKGQGGLEKLFFGSGTQLSVL.

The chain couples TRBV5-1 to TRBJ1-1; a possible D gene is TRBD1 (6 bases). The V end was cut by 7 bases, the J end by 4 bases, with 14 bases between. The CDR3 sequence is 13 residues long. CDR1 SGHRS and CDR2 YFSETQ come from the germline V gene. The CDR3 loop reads CASGEGGSTEAFF. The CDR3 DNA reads TGCGCCAGCGGAGAGGGGGGGAGCACTGAAGCTTTCTTT.

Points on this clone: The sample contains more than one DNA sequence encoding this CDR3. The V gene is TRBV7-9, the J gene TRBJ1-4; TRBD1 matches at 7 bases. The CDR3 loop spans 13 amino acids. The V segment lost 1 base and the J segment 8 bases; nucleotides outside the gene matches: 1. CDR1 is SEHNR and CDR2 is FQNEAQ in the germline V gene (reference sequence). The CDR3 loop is CASSLGTGEKLFF. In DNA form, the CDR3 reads TGTGCCAGCAGCTTAGGGACAGGAGAAAAACTGTTTTTT.

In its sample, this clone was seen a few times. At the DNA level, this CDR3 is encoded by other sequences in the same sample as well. This chain's CDR3 is CASSLVGQHYEQYF. CDR3 DNA sequence: TGCGCCAGCAGCTTGGTCGGACAGCACTACGAGCAGTACTTC. V and J are TRBV5-1 and TRBJ2-7; possible D gene TRBD1, 6 bases. The CDR3 is 14 amino acids. The germline gives CDR1 SGHRS, CDR2 YFSETQ. Trimming stripped 0 bases from V and 3 bases from J, with 10 bases between.

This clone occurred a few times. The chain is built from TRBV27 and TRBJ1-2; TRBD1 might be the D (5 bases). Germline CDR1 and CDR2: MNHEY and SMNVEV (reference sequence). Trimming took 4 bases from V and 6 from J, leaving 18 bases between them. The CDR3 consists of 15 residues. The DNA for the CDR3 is TGTGCCAGCAGTTCGATTCGGGCAGGGAGGAATGGCTACACCTTC. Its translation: CASSSIRAGRNGYTF.

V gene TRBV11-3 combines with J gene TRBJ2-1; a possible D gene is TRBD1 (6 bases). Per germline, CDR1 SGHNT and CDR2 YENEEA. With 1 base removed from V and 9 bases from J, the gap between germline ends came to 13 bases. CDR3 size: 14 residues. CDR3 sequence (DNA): TGTGCCAGCAGCTTAGGCACAGGGTCAGGTGAGCAGTTCTTC. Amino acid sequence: CASSLGTGSGEQFF.

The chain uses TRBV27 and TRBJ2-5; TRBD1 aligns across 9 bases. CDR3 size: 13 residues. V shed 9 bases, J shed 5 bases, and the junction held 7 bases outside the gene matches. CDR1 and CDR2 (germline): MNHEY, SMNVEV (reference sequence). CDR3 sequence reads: CARIPGTGETQYF. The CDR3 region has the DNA TGTGCCAGGATCCCCGGGACAGGGGAGACCCAGTACTTC.

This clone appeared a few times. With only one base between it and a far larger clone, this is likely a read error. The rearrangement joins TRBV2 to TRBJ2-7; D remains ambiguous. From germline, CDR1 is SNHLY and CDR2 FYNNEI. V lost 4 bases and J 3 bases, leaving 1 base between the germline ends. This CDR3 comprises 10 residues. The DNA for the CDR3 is TGTGCCAGCAGTGTCTACGAGCAGTACTTC. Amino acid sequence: CASSVYEQYF.

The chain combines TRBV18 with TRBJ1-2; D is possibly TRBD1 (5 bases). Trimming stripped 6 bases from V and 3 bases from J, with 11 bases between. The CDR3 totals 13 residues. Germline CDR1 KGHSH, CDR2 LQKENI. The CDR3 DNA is TGTGCCAGCTCCAGAGGACAAGACTATGGCTACACCTTC. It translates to CASSRGQDYGYTF.

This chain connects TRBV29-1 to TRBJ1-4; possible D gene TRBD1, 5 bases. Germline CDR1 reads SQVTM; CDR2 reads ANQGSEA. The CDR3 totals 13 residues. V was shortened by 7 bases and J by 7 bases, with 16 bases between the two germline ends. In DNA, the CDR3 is TGCAGCGCCCGCGCAGGGAAGATTGAAAAACTGTTTTTT. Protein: CSARAGKIEKLFF.

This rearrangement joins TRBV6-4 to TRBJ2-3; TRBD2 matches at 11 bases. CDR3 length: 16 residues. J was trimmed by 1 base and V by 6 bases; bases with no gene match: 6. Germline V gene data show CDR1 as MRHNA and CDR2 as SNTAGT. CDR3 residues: CASSEIAGGRTDTQYF. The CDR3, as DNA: TGTGCCAGCAGCGAAATAGCGGGAGGGCGCACAGATACGCAGTATTTT.

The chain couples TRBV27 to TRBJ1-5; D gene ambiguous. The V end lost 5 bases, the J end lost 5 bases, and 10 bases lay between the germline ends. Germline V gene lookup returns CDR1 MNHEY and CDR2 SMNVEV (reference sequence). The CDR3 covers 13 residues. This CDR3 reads CASSPWRDQPQHF. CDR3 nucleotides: TGTGCCAGCAGTCCGTGGAGGGATCAGCCCCAGCATTTT.

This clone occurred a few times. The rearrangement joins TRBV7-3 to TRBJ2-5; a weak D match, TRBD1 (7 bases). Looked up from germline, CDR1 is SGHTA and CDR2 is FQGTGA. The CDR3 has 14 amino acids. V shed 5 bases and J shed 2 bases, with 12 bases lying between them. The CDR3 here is CASSAQGGQETQYF. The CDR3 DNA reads TGTGCCAGCAGCGCCCAGGGGGGACAAGAGACCCAGTACTTC.